These 27 T cell receptor beta chains share one sample of origin, sequenced in a study of T cell clonality in common variable immunodeficiency. Their target antigens are unknown. Assay: immunoSEQ multiplex PCR; the TCRdb copy retains only in-frame clones and omits some. The sample is made up of roughly 34,000 clones, none counted only once. General study results and limits: Common variable immunodeficiency TCR beta sequences reportedly had fewer deletions and N-nucleotide insertions.

The sample consisted of peripheral blood mononuclear cells. The source of these receptors is a human donor with common variable immunodeficiency.

This clone was recorded many times. The CDR3 end falls 3 residues outside the read, so it is completed with the germline J gene. V and J are TRBV27 and TRBJ1-6; D might be TRBD1 (6 bases). From germline, CDR1 is MNHEY and CDR2 SMNVEV (reference sequence). The length of the CDR3 is 15 residues. The V end lost 4 bases, the J end lost 6 bases, and 13 bases lay between the germline ends. CDR3 sequence reads: CASSWTQGGNSPLHF. The DNA read from the CDR3 is TGTGCCAGCAGTTGGACACAGGGCGGTAATTCACCC.

A note on this clone: The read falls 3 residues short of the CDR3 end, and the missing part is taken from the germline J gene. The chain uses TRBV5-5 and TRBJ2-5; 12 bases line up with TRBD2. The CDR3 contains 14 residues. Germline lookup yields CDR1 SGHKS and CDR2 YYEKEE (reference sequence). V was clipped by 4 bases and J by 5 bases; unmatched bases: 3. Incomplete CDR3 DNA: TGTGCCAGCAGCCTCGGGACTAGCGGGGAGACC. Protein: CASSLGTSGET. The CDR3 as a whole reads CASSLGTSGETQYF.

This clone was counted at least ten times. At one end the junction does not follow the germline gene, possibly because of a read error. With the read ending 3 residues before the CDR3 end, the germline J gene is used to fill in that end. The V gene is TRBV4-2, the J gene TRBJ1-1, with D perhaps TRBD1 (6 bases). The CDR3 is made up of 13 amino acids. Looked up from germline, CDR1 is LGHNA and CDR2 is YNFKEQ. The CDR3 is CASSQTGNTEAFF. The CDR3 bases that were read are TGCGCCAGCAGCCAGACAGGGAACACTGAA.

A few counts support this clone. The read is 3 residues too short to cover the CDR3 end, so that end is filled in from the germline J gene. J is TRBJ2-3 and V is TRBV7-3, with a tentative D call TRBD1 (6 bases). V was shortened by 2 bases and J by 0 bases, with 9 bases between the two germline ends. CDR1 is SGHTA and CDR2 is FQGTGA in the germline V gene. CDR3 length: 15 residues. CDR3: CASSLGTTSTDTQYF. CDR3 DNA, as far as it was read: TGTGCCAGCAGCTTAGGGACAACTAGCACAGATACG.

This clone was counted at least ten times. The read is 3 residues too short to cover the CDR3 end, so that end is filled in from the germline J gene. The V call is TRBV6-2 or TRBV6-3, the J call TRBJ2-2, with D uncertain. Trimming pared 6 bases from V and 1 base from J, leaving 6 bases between. The V gene's germline CDR1 is MNHEY and CDR2 SVGEGT. The CDR3 has 13 amino acids. The part of the CDR3 DNA that was read is TGTGCCAGCAGGAACAGGAACACCGGGGAG. Translating it yields CASRNRNTGE. The complete CDR3 sequence is CASRNRNTGELFF.

This clone was detected a few times. A read error may account for a junction end that differs from germline. With the read ending 3 residues before the CDR3 end, the germline J gene is used to fill in that end. The chain recombines TRBV7-9 with TRBJ2-7, with TRBD1 as a possible D gene (6 bases). The CDR3 totals 12 residues. Per the germline V gene, CDR1 is SEHNR and CDR2 is FQNEAQ (reference sequence). The CDR3 bases that were read are TGTTCCAGCAGCCGCAGGGGCCACGAG. Translating it yields CSSSRRGHE. The CDR3 in full is CSSSRRGHEQYF.

In its sample, this clone was seen many times. The read terminates 3 residues ahead of where the CDR3 ends, so the germline J gene completes it. The rearrangement joins TRBV19 to TRBJ2-3, with a possible D match to TRBD2 (8 bases). This CDR3 is built from 13 residues. Germline-derived CDR1 and CDR2 are LNHDA and SQIVND (reference sequence). The CDR3 DNA, read in part, is TGTGCCAGTAGTATAACGGGAGGGACAGCG. Amino acid sequence: CASSITGGTA. The full CDR3 protein reads CASSITGGTAQYF.

This clone has a handful of counts. The observed sequence ends 3 residues before the CDR3 terminus, with the missing tail filled in from the germline J gene. The chain recombines TRBV20-1 with TRBJ2-1; the D gene is possibly TRBD2 (5 bases). Germline V gene sequence: CDR1 DFQATT, CDR2 SNEGSKA (reference sequence). V lost 6 bases and J 4 bases, leaving 10 bases between the germline ends. There are 12 residues in the CDR3. This CDR3 is CSALSGYNEQFF. Incomplete CDR3 DNA: TGCAGTGCCCTCAGCGGTTACAATGAG.

In its sample, this clone ranks as medium-sized. The read is 3 residues too short to cover the CDR3 end, so that end is filled in from the germline J gene. The chain employs TRBV20-1 and TRBJ2-3; 8 bases fit TRBD1. J was trimmed by 3 bases and V by 1 base; bases with no gene match: 9. This CDR3 spans 16 amino acids. The germline V gene has CDR1 DFQATT and CDR2 SNEGSKA (reference sequence). The part of the CDR3 DNA that was read is TGCAGTGCTAGAGGTATCACAGGGGGTCATACAGATACG. Translated, it gives CSARGITGGHTDT. The full CDR3 is CSARGITGGHTDTQYF.

On this clone: The CDR3 end falls 3 residues outside the read, so it is completed with the germline J gene. V usage is TRBV13 and J usage is TRBJ2-7; unclear D gene. From germline, CDR1 is PRHDT and CDR2 FYEKMQ (reference sequence). The CDR3 runs to 12 residues. Deletions cut 5 bases from V and 2 bases from J, with 7 bases between. The covered CDR3 bases are TGTGCCAGCAGCCTGAGGCCCTACGAG. Translation: CASSLRPYE. The full CDR3 protein reads CASSLRPYEQYF.

This clone was counted at least ten times. The read comes to an end 3 residues before the CDR3 does, leaving the germline J gene to fill in the end. The chain has TRBV4-2 and TRBJ1-4; 9 nucleotides line up with TRBD1. This CDR3 comprises 15 residues. The V gene's germline CDR1 is LGHNA and CDR2 YNFKEQ. With V trimmed by 3 bases and J by 3 bases, 2 bases remained unmatched. Here the CDR3 reads CASSQRQGANEKLFF. Partial CDR3 DNA: TGTGCCAGCAGCCAGAGACAGGGGGCTAATGAAAAA.

This clone was counted many times. The read stops 3 residues short of the end of the CDR3; the missing end is completed from the germline J gene. This chain connects TRBV7-9 to TRBJ1-6; D unclear. The CDR3 runs to 14 residues. The germline V and J ends were trimmed by 5 bases and 9 bases, with 14 bases remaining between them. Per the germline V gene, CDR1 is SEHNR and CDR2 is FQNEAQ (reference sequence). CDR3 protein: CASSATWNFSPLHF. The sequenced CDR3 bases are TGTGCCAGCAGCGCGACATGGAACTTTTCACCC. Based on the CDR3 plus reference TRBV7-9 and TRBJ1-6, the full variable domain is DTGVSQNPRHKITKRGQNVTFRCDPISEHNRLYWYRQTLGQGPEFLTYFQNEAQLEKSRLLSDRFSAERPKGSFSTLEIQRTEQGDSAMYLCASSATWNFSPLHFGNGTRLTVT.

This clone occurred a few times. CDR3 sequence: CASSQLVTSGSSWNEQFF. Partial CDR3 DNA: TGTGCCAGCAGCCAACTGGTAACTAGCGGGAGTAGTTGGAATGAG. This sequence joins TRBV7-3 and TRBJ2-1; 11 nucleotides line up with TRBD2. The read halts 3 residues ahead of the CDR3 end, with the missing end drawn from the germline J gene. V shed 5 bases and J 7 bases; nucleotides not matched to a gene: 16. Germline V CDR1 and CDR2: SGHTA, FQGTGA. The CDR3 has 18 residues. Full variable domain (remainder filled in from reference TRBV7-3 and TRBJ2-1): GAGVSQTPSNKVTEKGKYVELRCDPISGHTALYWYRQSLGQGPEFLIYFQGTGAADDSGLPNDRFFAVRPEGSVSTLKIQRTERGDSAVYLCASSQLVTSGSSWNEQFFGPGTRLTVL.

This clone was counted ten times or more. The sequence runs out 3 residues before the end of the CDR3; the remainder is reconstructed from the germline J gene. This chain links TRBV7-8 with TRBJ2-7; 9 bases agree with TRBD2. V lost 1 base, J lost 5 bases, and 12 bases stayed unmatched. This CDR3 spans 17 amino acids. Germline loops: CDR1 SGHVS, CDR2 FQNEAQ. CDR3 sequence: CASSLVLLAGRGDEQYF. The covered CDR3 bases are TGTGCCAGCAGCTTAGTTCTCCTAGCGGGGCGGGGAGACGAG. Complete variable domain (other parts from reference TRBV7-8 and TRBJ2-7): GAGVSQSPRYKVAKRGQDVALRCDPISGHVSLFWYQQALGQGPEFLTYFQNEAQLDKSGLPSDRFFAERPEGSVSTLKIQRTQQEDSAVYLCASSLVLLAGRGDEQYFGPGTRLTVT.

This clone was recorded a few times. The read terminates 3 residues ahead of where the CDR3 ends, so the germline J gene completes it. V usage is TRBV5-4 and J usage is TRBJ2-7, with TRBD1 identical over 7 bases. CDR3 length: 13 amino acids. Trimming at V came to 2 bases and at J to 6 bases, leaving 5 bases not matched to a gene. CDR1 and CDR2 from the germline V gene are SGHNT and YYREEE (reference sequence). The CDR3 loop reads CASSFGQVGEQYF. CDR3 bases read: TGTGCCAGCAGCTTCGGACAGGTTGGCGAG.

A word on this clone: The missing CDR3 end, 3 residues past where the read stops, is filled in from the germline J gene. The V and J genes are TRBV18 and TRBJ2-7; D is possibly TRBD2 (6 bases). Trimming pared 4 bases from V and 4 bases from J, leaving 20 bases between. This CDR3 has 16 amino acids. Germline CDR1 and CDR2: KGHSH and LQKENI. The CDR3: CASSLNQAGTVYEQYF. The CDR3 bases that were read are TGTGCCAGCTCACTGAATCAGGCGGGAACGGTGTACGAG.

Worth noting for this clone: Sequencing ends 3 residues short of the CDR3 end; the germline J gene provides the rest. The rearrangement links TRBV7-6 to TRBJ2-7; D call uncertain. The CDR3 consists of 11 residues. Germline V CDR1 and CDR2: SGHVS, FNYEAQ. V lost 6 bases to trimming and J lost 1 base, with 4 bases between them. The CDR3 spells CASSPSYEQYF. The CDR3 bases that were read are TGTGCCAGCAGTCCATCCTACGAG.

This clone showed up just a few times. The read is 3 residues too short to cover the CDR3 end, so that end is filled in from the germline J gene. The chain is built from TRBV7-3 and TRBJ2-7, with a weak D call TRBD1 (5 bases). The V gene lost 2 bases and the J gene lost 6 bases, with 8 bases spanning the gap. The germline gives CDR1 SGHTA, CDR2 FQGTGA. The CDR3 loop spans 12 amino acids. CDR3 bases read: TGTGCCAGCAGCTTACAGGGATTCGAG. It specifies CASSLQGFE. The full-length CDR3 reads as CASSLQGFEQYF.

This clone occurred a few times. Read data end 3 residues before the CDR3 end; the end is taken from the germline J gene. The chain uses TRBV6-4 and TRBJ2-7, with 8 bases lining up with TRBD1. V was clipped by 6 bases and J by 3 bases; unmatched bases: 7. CDR3 size: 14 residues. Germline CDR1 reads MRHNA; CDR2 reads SNTAGT. CDR3 in amino acids: CASRQRQGNYEQYF. The CDR3 DNA, read in part, is TGTGCCAGCAGACAAAGACAGGGGAACTACGAG.

Worth noting for this clone: The read ends 3 residues early relative to the CDR3; the germline J gene fills the gap. This chain links TRBV5-1 with TRBJ2-3; 7 bases fit TRBD2. The germline V gene encodes CDR1 SGHRS and CDR2 YFSETQ. Trimming took 5 bases from V and 4 from J; bases not matched to a gene: 13. This CDR3 has 16 residues. CDR3 DNA (partial): TGCGCCAGCAGACTCGTGGGGGGACTATCTTCAGATACG. It translates to CASRLVGGLSSDT. The whole CDR3 sequence reads CASRLVGGLSSDTQYF.

By proportion, this clone is medium-sized. The observed sequence ends 3 residues before the CDR3 terminus, with the missing tail filled in from the germline J gene. The V and J genes are TRBV30 and TRBJ2-3, with a possible D match to TRBD2 (5 bases). The V end was cut by 5 bases, the J end by 3 bases, with 12 bases between. From germline, CDR1 is GTSNPN and CDR2 SVGIG (reference sequence). CDR3 length: 13 amino acids. The part of the CDR3 DNA that was read is TGTGCCTGGTCACTCGGGGTTACAGATACG. Residues: CAWSLGVTDT. The entire CDR3 reads CAWSLGVTDTQYF.

This clone has a count of ten or more. Partial CDR3 DNA: TGTGCCAGCAGCTTTAGCGGGGGTACAGATACG. This translates into CASSFSGGTDT. The whole CDR3 sequence reads CASSFSGGTDTQYF. The chain carries TRBV7-3 and TRBJ2-3; 9 nucleotides match TRBD2. Read data end 3 residues before the CDR3 end; the end is taken from the germline J gene. The V and J ends lost 3 bases and 3 bases, in that order; junction bases with no gene match: 1. Germline V lookup: CDR1 SGHTA, CDR2 FQGTGA. The CDR3 spans 14 residues.

This clone was picked up many times. The read terminates 3 residues before the CDR3 end, so the remaining end is supplied by the germline J gene. This chain links TRBV7-3 with TRBJ2-2; 11 bases are shared with TRBD2. This CDR3 spans 16 amino acids. V trimming: 5 bases; J trimming: 8 bases; junction bases outside the gene matches: 10. The germline V gene has CDR1 SGHTA and CDR2 FQGTGA. The CDR3 sequence is CASSPRSGRAGGELFF. CDR3 DNA, as far as it was read: TGTGCCAGCAGCCCCCGTAGCGGGAGGGCTGGAGGGGAG. The complete variable domain, with remaining parts taken from reference TRBV7-3 and TRBJ2-2, reads GAGVSQTPSNKVTEKGKYVELRCDPISGHTALYWYRQSLGQGPEFLIYFQGTGAADDSGLPNDRFFAVRPEGSVSTLKIQRTERGDSAVYLCASSPRSGRAGGELFFGEGSRLTVL.

This clone is labeled as medium-sized. The part of the CDR3 DNA that was read is TGTGCCAGCAGTGGGACACTCACCGGGGAG. Encoded protein: CASSGTLTGE. The whole CDR3 sequence is CASSGTLTGELFF. The chain couples TRBV2 to TRBJ2-2; D is perhaps TRBD1 (5 bases). The read ends 3 residues early relative to the CDR3; the germline J gene fills the gap. Germline-derived CDR1 and CDR2 are SNHLY and FYNNEI. The CDR3 consists of 13 residues. Trimming shortened V by 4 bases and J by 4 bases, and 7 bases separated the two germline ends.

Sample share makes this clone medium-sized. The sequenced fragment ends 3 residues before the CDR3 boundary, so the rest is inferred from the germline J gene. This chain uses TRBV9 with TRBJ1-1, with 8 bases fitting TRBD1. The CDR3 spans 14 residues. Germline-derived CDR1 and CDR2 are SGDLS and YYNGEE. The CDR3 spells CASSPRQGAQGAFF. The part of the CDR3 DNA that was read is TGTGCCAGCAGCCCCCGGCAGGGGGCGCAGGGA.

As regards this clone: Coverage ceases 3 residues before the CDR3 finishes, and the germline J gene fills in the end. The genes are TRBV6-2 or TRBV6-3 and TRBJ2-7, with a tentative D call TRBD1 (6 bases). Looked up from germline, CDR1 is MNHEY and CDR2 is SVGEGT. Trimming left V 9 bases short and J 0 bases short, with 12 bases between. The CDR3 consists of 13 residues. The CDR3: CASHSGDSYEQYF. The sequenced part of the CDR3 DNA is TGTGCCAGTCATTCAGGGGACTCCTACGAG.

This clone was observed at least ten times. The read is 3 residues too short to cover the CDR3 end, so that end is filled in from the germline J gene. V usage is TRBV20-1 and J usage is TRBJ2-1, with 13 bases that match TRBD2. Trimming at V came to 0 bases and at J to 5 bases, leaving 4 bases not matched to a gene. CDR3 length: 16 amino acids. Per the germline V gene, CDR1 is DFQATT and CDR2 is SNEGSKA (reference sequence). The sequenced part of the CDR3 DNA is TGCAGTGCTAGAGAAATGGGGACTAGCGGGAACAATGAG. Translated: CSAREMGTSGNNE. The full-length CDR3 reads as CSAREMGTSGNNEQFF.